What follows are 27 T cell receptor beta chains derived from one specimen sequenced in a study of T cell responses to AZD1222 COVID-19 vaccine. TCRdb's table, derived via immunoSEQ multiplex PCR, lists solely in-frame clones and lacks some. The sample carries 120,000 or so clones, 94% recorded once. Specimen: peripheral blood, collected 28 days after the second AZD1222 dose. The receptors originated from an adult who received the AZD1222 COVID-19 vaccine.

The genes are TRBV3-1 (or the pseudogene TRBV3-2) and TRBJ2-5; 14 bases are shared with TRBD2. Germline V gene lookup returns CDR1 LGHDT and CDR2 YNNKEL (reference sequence). The CDR3 extends over 17 amino acids. Trimming removed 4 bases from V and 2 bases from J; junction bases left unmatched: 6. CDR3 in DNA: TGTGCCAGCAGCCCCGGGACTAGCGGGAGTCTACAAGAGACCCAGTACTTC. It translates to CASSPGTSGSLQETQYF.

Only a few counts were recorded for this clone. The V gene is TRBV6-5, the J gene TRBJ2-7; the D gene is possibly TRBD1 (6 bases). Germline assignment: CDR1 MNHEY and CDR2 SVGAGI. The CDR3 is 16 amino acids. Deletions cut 4 bases from V and 6 bases from J, with 22 bases between. In DNA, the CDR3 is TGTGCCAGCAGTTCATCTCTCAGGGGCGCCCTTGGCGAGCAGTACTTC. Protein sequence: CASSSSLRGALGEQYF.

The rearrangement uses TRBV6-5 and TRBJ1-1, with D hard to call. The V gene lost 2 bases and the J gene lost 1 base, with 2 bases spanning the gap. Germline assignment: CDR1 MNHEY and CDR2 SVGAGI. CDR3 length: 12 amino acids. This chain's CDR3 is CASSYRNTEAFF. For the CDR3, the DNA is TGTGCCAGCAGTTACCGGAACACTGAAGCTTTCTTT.

The J gene is TRBJ2-7, the V gene TRBV11-3, with 8 nucleotides matching TRBD2. With 5 bases clipped from V and 6 bases from J, the junction kept 6 bases outside the gene matches. The CDR3 sequence is 13 residues long. Germline V lookup: CDR1 SGHNT, CDR2 YENEEA. This chain's CDR3 is CASSTGGGREQYF. The CDR3 nucleotides are TGTGCCAGCAGCACCGGGGGGGGGCGCGAGCAGTACTTC.

This chain connects TRBV6-1 to TRBJ1-4; the D gene is possibly TRBD1 (5 bases). Trimming took off 4 bases at V and 0 bases at J, with 12 bases between the two ends. The CDR3 spans 16 residues. CDR1 and CDR2 from the germline V gene are MNHNS and SASEGT. The CDR3 here is CASSAGTFATNEKLFF. The CDR3 bases are TGTGCCAGCAGTGCCGGGACCTTTGCAACTAATGAAAAACTGTTTTTT.

The chain carries TRBV7-8 and TRBJ2-1; D gene uncertain. Trimming took 2 bases from V and 3 from J, leaving 5 bases between them. The CDR3 runs to 13 residues. Germline CDR1 SGHVS, CDR2 FQNEAQ. The CDR3 DNA sequence: TGTGCCAGCAGCTTAATCTTCTACAATGAGCAGTTCTTC. This sequence encodes CASSLIFYNEQFF.

The chain carries TRBV11-2 and TRBJ1-3; a weak D match, TRBD1 (6 bases). V shed 3 bases and J shed 4 bases, with 10 bases lying between them. Germline-derived CDR1 and CDR2 are SGHAT and FQNNGV. This CDR3 spans 14 amino acids. CDR3 loop: CASSFSGVGNTIYF. The CDR3, as DNA: TGTGCCAGCAGCTTTTCAGGGGTCGGAAACACCATATATTTT.

The J gene is TRBJ2-3, the V gene TRBV2; 14 bases are a match to TRBD2. Trimming took 10 bases from V and 4 from J; bases not matched to a gene: 10. CDR3 length equals 16 residues. Germline V lookup: CDR1 SNHLY, CDR2 FYNNEI. The CDR3 DNA is TGTGCCAAAACAAGACTAGCGGGAGGGCCTTCAGATACGCAGTATTTT. Its protein product is CAKTRLAGGPSDTQYF. Filled out from reference TRBV2 and TRBJ2-3, the complete variable domain reads EPEVTQTPSHQVTQMGQEVILRCVPISNHLYFYWYRQILGQKVEFLVSFYNNEISEKSEIFDDQFSVERPDGSNFTLKIRSTKLEDSAMYFCAKTRLAGGPSDTQYFGPGTRLTVL.

The chain links TRBV15 to TRBJ1-3; perhaps TRBD1 as D (5 bases). Germline lookup yields CDR1 LNHNV and CDR2 YYDKDF (reference sequence). Trimming removed 2 bases at V and 8 bases at J, with 19 bases between. This CDR3 has 16 amino acids. CDR3 DNA sequence: TGTGCCACCAGCAGACCGGCAGGGAATCGACGGGACACCATATATTTT. This codes for CATSRPAGNRRDTIYF.

This clone was seen repeatedly, ten times or more. J is TRBJ1-5 and V is TRBV19; D is possibly TRBD1 (6 bases). The length of the CDR3 is 14 residues. Trimming took 6 bases from V and 6 from J, leaving 15 bases between them. Germline assignment: CDR1 LNHDA and CDR2 SQIVND (reference sequence). The CDR3, as DNA: TGTGCCAGTAGCGAGGGGGGTTTAGGTCAGCCCCAGCATTTT. Encoded protein: CASSEGGLGQPQHF. Full variable domain (remainder filled in from reference TRBV19 and TRBJ1-5): DGGITQSPKYLFRKEGQNVTLSCEQNLNHDAMYWYRQDPGQGLRLIYYSQIVNDFQKGDIAEGYSVSREKKESFPLTVTSAQKNPTAFYLCASSEGGLGQPQHFGDGTRLSIL.

This chain links TRBV5-1 with TRBJ1-1; tentative D call: TRBD1 (6 bases). Germline V gene data show CDR1 as SGHRS and CDR2 as YFSETQ. The CDR3 sequence is 15 residues long. Deletions cut 0 bases from V and 4 bases from J, with 13 bases between. CDR3 sequence: CASSLVGRGGTEAFF. CDR3 sequence (DNA): TGCGCCAGCAGCTTGGTGGGCAGGGGAGGCACTGAAGCTTTCTTT.

V usage is TRBV7-9 and J usage is TRBJ1-1; possible D gene TRBD1, 5 bases. Germline CDR1 SEHNR, CDR2 FQNEAQ (reference sequence). This CDR3 comprises 12 residues. The germline V and J ends were trimmed by 5 bases and 7 bases, with 11 bases remaining between them. The CDR3 loop is CASSRPGLEAFF. The DNA of the CDR3 is TGTGCCAGCAGCCGCCCGGGGCTTGAAGCTTTCTTT.

This chain uses TRBV7-2 with TRBJ2-3; 7 bases map to TRBD2. The J segment lost 8 bases and the V segment lost 1 base, leaving 9 bases of the junction unmatched. Germline values: CDR1 SGHTA, CDR2 FQGNSA. The CDR3 has 15 amino acids. CDR3 bases: TGTGCCAGCAGCTTAGTTGCGGGAGCGTCAGTTACGCAGTATTTT. Protein product: CASSLVAGASVTQYF.

The gene calls are TRBV6-5 and TRBJ2-5; TRBD1 matches 11 bases. The junction had 6 bases not matched to a gene; V was cut back by 5 bases and J by 4 bases. Looked up from germline, CDR1 is MNHEY and CDR2 is SVGAGI. This CDR3 has 15 residues. The CDR3 bases are TGTGCCAGCAGTCGGACAGGGGGCTGGGGAGAGACCCAGTACTTC. Amino acid sequence: CASSRTGGWGETQYF.

The rearrangement joins TRBV5-1 to TRBJ1-2, with 12 bases matching TRBD1. Germline assignment: CDR1 SGHRS and CDR2 YFSETQ. The CDR3 runs to 16 residues. V shed 4 bases and J 8 bases; nucleotides not matched to a gene: 12. The CDR3 protein is CASSRNPGQGAGGYTF. Here the CDR3 DNA reads TGCGCCAGCAGCCGTAATCCGGGACAGGGGGCTGGAGGCTACACCTTC.

The gene calls are TRBV10-1 and TRBJ1-1; perhaps TRBD1 as D (5 bases). Trimming cost V 0 bases and J 6 bases, with 11 bases left between them. The germline V gene encodes CDR1 WNHNN and CDR2 SYGVQD (reference sequence). The CDR3 is 14 residues long. CDR3 amino acids: CASSESTGGAEAFF. CDR3 DNA: TGCGCCAGCAGTGAGTCGACGGGAGGGGCTGAAGCTTTCTTT.

This clone was recorded a few times. The CDR3 is CASSVAGPNTEAFF. DNA for the CDR3: TGTGCCAGCAGCGTAGCGGGACCCAACACTGAAGCTTTCTTT. This sequence joins TRBV9 and TRBJ1-1, with D possibly matching TRBD1 (5 bases). This CDR3 region has 14 residues. Per germline, CDR1 SGDLS and CDR2 YYNGEE. Trimming removed 0 bases from V and 2 bases from J, with 8 bases in between.

The sample holds one count of this clone. The CDR3 nucleotides are TGTGCCAGCGGGACAATAGAAGCAGATACGCAGTATTTT. Translation gives CASGTIEADTQYF. The chain is built from TRBV5-4 and TRBJ2-3; weak D call: TRBD1 (6 bases). Trimming removed 7 bases at V and 4 bases at J, with 13 bases between. This CDR3 is 13 amino acids long. Germline values: CDR1 SGHNT, CDR2 YYREEE (reference sequence).

The chain carries TRBV2 and TRBJ1-2; 7 bases are a match to TRBD1. Germline CDR1 reads SNHLY; CDR2 reads FYNNEI. The CDR3 has 14 residues. V dropped 7 bases and J dropped 1; count of bases not matched to a gene: 6. CDR3 DNA sequence: TGTGCCAGCATTATTCAGGGGGGTAACTATGGCTACACCTTC. This codes for CASIIQGGNYGYTF. The whole variable domain, remainder taken from reference TRBV2 and TRBJ1-2, is EPEVTQTPSHQVTQMGQEVILRCVPISNHLYFYWYRQILGQKVEFLVSFYNNEISEKSEIFDDQFSVERPDGSNFTLKIRSTKLEDSAMYFCASIIQGGNYGYTFGSGTRLTVV.

The rearrangement uses TRBV5-6 and TRBJ2-7, with 7 positions matching TRBD2. The CDR3 runs to 14 residues. The germline CDR1 and CDR2 sequences are SGHDT and YYEEEE. V was clipped by 4 bases and J by 5 bases; unmatched bases: 9. Here the CDR3 DNA reads TGTGCCAGCAGCGCCGGGACTACGGGGGACGAGCAGTACTTC. Amino acid sequence: CASSAGTTGDEQYF.

This chain connects TRBV11-2 to TRBJ1-2, with D unresolved. Germline values: CDR1 SGHAT, CDR2 FQNNGV. Trimming removed 2 bases at V and 2 bases at J, with 15 bases between. The CDR3 has 16 amino acids. The CDR3 nucleotides read TGTGCCAGCAGCTTAATCCGTTTAGACGGGAACTATGGCTACACCTTC. Protein sequence: CASSLIRLDGNYGYTF.

The chain combines TRBV24-1 with TRBJ1-5; 12 nucleotides agree with TRBD1. The CDR3 totals 16 residues. V gave up 4 bases and J gave up 3 bases; unmatched junction bases: 3. Germline V CDR1 and CDR2: KGHDR, SFDVKD. CDR3 in amino acids: CATSDGTGGLNQPQHF. DNA of the CDR3: TGTGCCACCAGTGACGGGACAGGGGGCCTCAATCAGCCCCAGCATTTT.

V gene TRBV6-4 combines with J gene TRBJ1-1; D is possibly TRBD1 (5 bases). V lost 0 bases to trimming and J lost 5 bases, with 10 bases between them. Per the germline V gene, CDR1 is MRHNA and CDR2 is SNTAGT. This CDR3 contains 14 residues. The CDR3 nucleotides read TGTGCCAGCAGTGACTCGGGGGAGGGGACTGAAGCTTTCTTT. Its translation is CASSDSGEGTEAFF.

The chain uses TRBV14 and TRBJ1-1, with D possibly matching TRBD1 (5 bases). Per the germline V gene, CDR1 is SGHDN and CDR2 is FVKESK. The ends were cut back, 0 bases at V and 4 bases at J, with 15 bases in the middle. This CDR3 spans 16 amino acids. The CDR3 coding sequence is TGTGCCAGCAGCCAAGATTGGGGGGTGGTGGGCACTGAAGCTTTCTTT. Protein: CASSQDWGVVGTEAFF.

The V call is TRBV2, the J call TRBJ1-4; D possibly corresponds to TRBD1 (5 bases). V was pared by 6 bases and J by 4 bases, with 9 bases between. Germline V gene lookup returns CDR1 SNHLY and CDR2 FYNNEI. The CDR3 consists of 13 residues. CDR3 residues: CASSRDGNEKLFF. The DNA of the CDR3 is TGTGCCAGCAGCCGGGACGGTAATGAAAAACTGTTTTTT.

The V and J genes are TRBV5-4 and TRBJ1-1, with a weak D call TRBD1 (5 bases). The CDR3 is 16 amino acids. The V gene lost 3 bases and the J gene lost 1 base, with 16 bases spanning the gap. Germline loops: CDR1 SGHNT, CDR2 YYREEE (reference sequence). CDR3: CASSSFRGRGNTEAFF. CDR3 sequence (DNA): TGTGCCAGCAGCTCCTTCCGGGGCAGAGGGAACACTGAAGCTTTCTTT.

The V call is TRBV4-1, the J call TRBJ1-3; D may be TRBD1 (5 bases). Germline-derived CDR1 and CDR2 are MGHRA and YSYEKL. With 9 bases removed from V and 2 bases from J, the gap between germline ends came to 11 bases. The CDR3 consists of 13 residues. The CDR3 spells CARRSGTGNTIYF. The CDR3 coding sequence is TGCGCCAGAAGATCAGGGACTGGAAACACCATATATTTT.